What follows are 14 T cell receptor beta chains derived from one specimen sequenced in a study of untreated major depressive disorder. Study-level results: Compared with controls, depressed patients showed more TRBV05-01 (Vbeta 5.1) usage in CD4+ T cells.

Their specific antigens are unknown. Clones were read by immunoSEQ multiplex PCR, and TCRdb kept only the in-frame ones, dropping some. The table shows about 25,000 clones, with roughly nine tenths occurring only once. The specimen was CD4+ T cells from PBMCs. These receptors originate from a woman aged 30 to 39 with major depressive disorder.

The chain's CDR3 is CSAGTSGMDTQYF. Here the CDR3 DNA reads TGCAGCGCCGGGACTAGCGGAATGGATACGCAGTATTTT. The V and J genes are TRBV29-1 and TRBJ2-3; 11 bases map to TRBD2. From germline, CDR1 is SQVTM and CDR2 ANQGSEA. V lost 7 bases to trimming and J lost 6 bases; unmatched junction nucleotides: 6. CDR3 size: 13 residues.

A single count supports this clone. This rearrangement joins TRBV7-8 to TRBJ2-7, with 10 bases matching TRBD1. Germline values: CDR1 SGHVS, CDR2 FQNEAQ. The CDR3 length is 16 residues. V was pared by 0 bases and J by 2 bases, with 4 bases of the junction left unmatched. This chain's CDR3 is CASSLAIGQGAYEQYF. The CDR3 bases are TGTGCCAGCAGCTTAGCGATCGGACAGGGGGCCTACGAGCAGTACTTC.

A few counts support this clone. J is TRBJ2-3 and V is TRBV28; tentative D call: TRBD2 (6 bases). The CDR3 spans 14 residues. With 6 bases removed from V and 2 bases from J, the gap between germline ends came to 12 bases. CDR1 is MDHEN and CDR2 is SYDVKM in the germline V gene. CDR3 DNA: TGTGCCAGCAGCGGGGCGGGGTCCACAGATACGCAGTATTTT. This translates into CASSGAGSTDTQYF.

This clone turned up a few times. V gene TRBV19 combines with J gene TRBJ1-5; D possibly corresponds to TRBD1 (6 bases). The CDR3 is 16 residues long. Trimming left V 5 bases short and J 4 bases short, with 18 bases between. Per germline, CDR1 LNHDA and CDR2 SQIVND (reference sequence). CDR3 sequence reads: CASSPTAGVGNQPQHF. DNA for the CDR3: TGTGCCAGTAGTCCGACAGCAGGGGTGGGAAATCAGCCCCAGCATTTT.

The chain uses TRBV7-9 and TRBJ2-3; D ambiguous. The CDR3 extends over 11 amino acids. V was clipped by 6 bases and J by 2 bases, with 3 bases between them. CDR1 and CDR2 from the germline V gene are SEHNR and FQNEAQ (reference sequence). The CDR3 region has the DNA TGTGCCAGCAGGTCCACAGATACGCAGTATTTT. Amino acids: CASRSTDTQYF.

The chain recombines TRBV18 with TRBJ2-7; weak D call: TRBD2 (5 bases). The CDR3 is 13 residues long. In germline, CDR1 is KGHSH, CDR2 LQKENI. V dropped 6 bases and J dropped 6 bases, with 15 bases sitting between them. This chain's CDR3 is CASSLHSGTEQYF. CDR3 coding DNA: TGTGCCAGCTCCCTTCATTCGGGAACCGAGCAGTACTTC.

For the CDR3, the DNA is TGTGCCAGCAGCGTAGGGACAGGGGCTAACTATGGCTACACCTTC. Residues: CASSVGTGANYGYTF. The gene calls are TRBV9 and TRBJ1-2; 9 bases map to TRBD1. The V and J ends lost 0 bases and 0 bases, in that order; junction bases with no gene match: 0. Germline values: CDR1 SGDLS, CDR2 YYNGEE. This CDR3 has 15 amino acids.

This clone was found once. The genes are TRBV2 and TRBJ1-1; D gene uncertain. V lost 5 bases, J lost 11 bases, and 15 bases lay in between. CDR1 and CDR2 (germline): SNHLY, FYNNEI. There are 12 residues in the CDR3. Here the CDR3 reads CASSPDSPAAFF. The CDR3 nucleotides read TGTGCCAGCAGTCCTGACTCCCCCGCGGCTTTCTTT.

The gene calls are TRBV7-2 and TRBJ1-2; TRBD1 might be the D (5 bases). Trimming took off 0 bases at V and 6 bases at J, with 11 bases between the two ends. CDR1 is SGHTA and CDR2 is FQGNSA in the germline V gene. This CDR3 has 14 residues. The CDR3 reads CASSLAYRLDGYTF. The DNA of the CDR3 is TGTGCCAGCAGCTTAGCGTACAGGTTGGATGGCTACACCTTC.

This clone was seen only a few times. The CDR3 region has the DNA TGTGCCAGCAGTGGGCAGCAGAATCAGCCCCAGCATTTT. It translates to CASSGQQNQPQHF. This chain connects TRBV6-5 to TRBJ1-5; D remains unclear. V was shortened by 5 bases and J by 4 bases, with 9 bases between the two germline ends. The CDR3 consists of 13 residues. CDR1 is MNHEY and CDR2 is SVGAGI in the germline V gene.

This clone was observed a handful of times. The chain has TRBV7-8 and TRBJ1-5; no clear D gene. V lost 1 base to trimming and J lost 6 bases, with 13 bases between them. This CDR3 has 15 amino acids. CDR1 and CDR2 (germline): SGHVS, FQNEAQ. The CDR3 DNA is TGTGCCAGCAGCTTAGATCGGGCAGGATTTCAGCCCCAGCATTTT. Translation: CASSLDRAGFQPQHF.

This sequence joins TRBV6-5 and TRBJ1-1, with D unresolved. The CDR3 is 15 residues long. Trimming took 4 bases from V and 0 from J, leaving 12 bases between them. Per germline, CDR1 MNHEY and CDR2 SVGAGI. The CDR3 here is CASSSRTDLNTEAFF. The CDR3 region has the DNA TGTGCCAGCAGTTCCCGTACAGACTTGAACACTGAAGCTTTCTTT.

The V gene is TRBV4-3, the J gene TRBJ2-7; D is perhaps TRBD1 (6 bases). V was clipped by 1 base and J by 2 bases, with 15 bases between them. This CDR3 has 16 residues. Per germline, CDR1 LGHNA and CDR2 YSLEER. CDR3 in amino acids: CASSQGVQGAAYEQYF. The CDR3 coding sequence is TGCGCCAGCAGCCAAGGAGTACAGGGTGCGGCCTACGAGCAGTACTTC.

J is TRBJ2-7 and V is TRBV5-1, with D possibly being TRBD1 or TRBD2 (5 bases each). Trimming pared 4 bases from V and 4 bases from J, leaving 12 bases between. This CDR3 has 13 amino acids. Germline-derived CDR1 and CDR2 are SGHRS and YFSETQ. CDR3 sequence (DNA): TGCGCCAGCAGCCCGTTTGGGGGATACGAGCAGTACTTC. Translated, it gives CASSPFGGYEQYF.